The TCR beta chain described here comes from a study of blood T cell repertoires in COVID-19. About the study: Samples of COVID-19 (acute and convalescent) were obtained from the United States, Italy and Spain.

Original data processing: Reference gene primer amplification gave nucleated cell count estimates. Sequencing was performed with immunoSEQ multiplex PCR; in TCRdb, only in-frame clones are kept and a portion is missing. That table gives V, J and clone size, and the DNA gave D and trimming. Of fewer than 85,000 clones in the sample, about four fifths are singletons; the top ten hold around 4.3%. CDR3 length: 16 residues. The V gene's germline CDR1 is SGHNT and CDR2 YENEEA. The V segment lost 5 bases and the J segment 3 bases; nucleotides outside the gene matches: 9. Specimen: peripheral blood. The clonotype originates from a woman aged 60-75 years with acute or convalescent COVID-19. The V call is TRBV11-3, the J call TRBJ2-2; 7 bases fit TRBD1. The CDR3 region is CASSHRTGWYTGELFF. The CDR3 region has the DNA TGTGCCAGCAGCCACCGGACAGGATGGTACACCGGGGAGCTGTTTTTT.